This T cell receptor beta chain came from a study of T cell responses to AZD1222 COVID-19 vaccine. The data were produced by immunoSEQ multiplex PCR, yet TCRdb's version contains in-frame clones alone and is incomplete. The sample holds tens of thousands of clones, over 70% seen once. CDR1 is MNHEY, CDR2 SVGEGT, per germline. The CDR3 contains 15 residues. V gave up 0 bases and J gave up 0 bases, with 9 bases separating them. The V call is TRBV6-2 or TRBV6-3, the J call TRBJ2-7; D is ambiguous. The sample consisted of peripheral blood, taken 28 days after the second AZD1222 dose. The clonotype was recovered from an adult who received the AZD1222 COVID-19 vaccine. The CDR3 sequence: CASSYSRGGSYEQYF. The CDR3 DNA sequence: TGTGCCAGCAGTTACTCCCGCGGTGGCTCCTACGAGCAGTACTTC.